The 5 T cell receptor beta chains presented below share a single source sample, sequenced in a study of blood T cell repertoires in COVID-19 (dated by TCRdb to the early 2020s). Library method: the immunoSEQ multiplex PCR assay. What TCRdb holds here is the immuneACCESS table cut down to in-frame rearrangements. Part of the clones is not present; checked against another copy, under half of the missing clones reflect an unresolved V gene, and the others are unexplained. For this sample there are 25,000 to 35,000 clones; 65% to 90% appear just once. The ten largest clones capture more than 20% of the sample. The sample comprised peripheral blood. Receptor source: a human donor in a cohort sampled during active COVID-19.

The chain is built from TRBV18 and TRBJ1-1, with no clear D. The CDR3 is 15 amino acids. Trimming stripped 6 bases from V and 0 bases from J, with 14 bases between. Germline CDR1 and CDR2: KGHSH and LQKENI. For the CDR3, the DNA is TGTGCCAGCTCCGGAGCCGGTAACATGAACACTGAAGCTTTCTTT. Translated: CASSGAGNMNTEAFF.

This chain uses TRBV6-2 or TRBV6-3 with TRBJ1-2; D might be TRBD1 (5 bases). Germline V lookup: CDR1 MNHEY, CDR2 SVGEGT. CDR3 length equals 14 residues. V lost 0 bases and J 8 bases, leaving 13 bases between the germline ends. For the CDR3, the DNA is TGTGCCAGCAGTTACTCGAGTTGGGGCGGCGGCTACACCTTC. This translates into CASSYSSWGGGYTF.

The gene calls are TRBV6-5 and TRBJ2-5; D ambiguous. This CDR3 contains 14 residues. Germline V gives CDR1 MNHEY, CDR2 SVGAGI. V dropped 0 bases and J dropped 2 bases, with 7 bases sitting between them. The CDR3 loop is CASSYSTLQETQYF. CDR3 bases: TGTGCCAGCAGTTACTCGACACTTCAAGAGACCCAGTACTTC.

This rearrangement joins TRBV4-1 to TRBJ2-5, with a tentative D call TRBD2 (6 bases). From germline, CDR1 is MGHRA and CDR2 YSYEKL. This CDR3 is built from 14 residues. Trimming cost V 3 bases and J 4 bases, with 12 bases left between them. CDR3 nucleotide sequence: TGCGCCAGCAGCCAGGTACTAGCTCGAGAGACCCAGTACTTC. This codes for CASSQVLARETQYF.

This rearrangement joins TRBV5-1 to TRBJ1-6; perhaps TRBD1 as D (6 bases). The CDR3 is 17 residues long. Per germline, CDR1 SGHRS and CDR2 YFSETQ. The V gene lost 2 bases and the J gene lost 7 bases, with 19 bases spanning the gap. The CDR3 reads CASSLGHRDTKNSPLHF. The CDR3 DNA reads as TGCGCCAGCAGCTTAGGACACCGGGACACTAAGAATTCACCCCTCCACTTT.